This T cell receptor beta chain was sequenced for a study of tumor-infiltrating lymphocytes in primary liver carcinoma. On the study more broadly: Each sample had roughly 3.5 to 7.5 million productive TCRbeta reads regardless of tissue type. Study outcomes and limitations: Tumor-blood pairs (like tumor-adjacent pairs) overlapped less than tumor region pairs did.

Total RNA (roughly 530 ng) served as template for TCR beta cDNA synthesis primed by a constant-region primer. Amplification in three nested multiplex PCR rounds with slightly modified ARM-PCR gave rise to TCR beta libraries. The opening two PCR rounds, around 9 cycles each, paired TRBV1-TRBV30 forward primers with a C-beta reverse primer. TCRdb reprocessed the multiplex PCR reads with MiXCR, giving one entry per CDR3 protein. The sample contains fewer than 150,000 distinct CDR3 sequences, around two thirds of which appear only once. A note on this clonotype: Its antigen remains unknown.

This CDR3 has 16 residues. V shed 4 bases, J shed 3 bases, and the junction held 8 bases outside the gene matches. Germline values: CDR1 MDHEN, CDR2 SYDVKM. Co-extraction yielded RNA and DNA from around 18-30 mg of unsorted bulk tissue. This chain uses TRBV28 with TRBJ2-7, with 11 bases fitting TRBD2. The sequence came from a woman aged 55-69 years with primary liver carcinoma and hepatitis B virus infection. The specimen sequenced was liver tumor tissue from sampling region 1. Subset given: tumor region T1, superior pole. The CDR3 nucleotides are TGTGCCAGCAGTTCACGTATAGCGGGAGGGCTCTACGAGCAGTACTTC. Translated, it gives CASSSRIAGGLYEQYF. Looking up the rest from reference TRBV28 and TRBJ2-7 gives the full variable domain: DVKVTQSSRYLVKRTGEKVFLECVQDMDHENMFWYRQDPGLGLRLIYFSYDVKMKEKGDIPEGYSVSREKKERFSLILESASTNQTSMYLCASSSRIAGGLYEQYFGPGTRLTVT.